Listed below are T cell receptor beta chains from one sample, sequenced in a study of blood T cell repertoires in COVID-19. Using immunoSEQ multiplex PCR, the repertoire was profiled, and TCRdb retains in-frame clones only, with some absent. The data hold 150,000 or so clones, with 65% to 90% observed a single time. Sequencing was performed on peripheral blood. These receptors originate from a woman aged 40 to 49 with COVID-19, enrolled during active disease. Each CDR3 is given with its conserved first and last residue. The D gene is left open where the match is weak.

d_call: -; cdr3_length: 14; v_call: TRBV6-5; j_call: TRBJ1-1; cdr3_aa: CASTPVSRNTEAFF; cdr3_nt: TGTGCCAGCACCCCTGTTAGTAGGAACACTGAAGCTTTCTTT
d_call: TRBD2; cdr3_length: 16; v_call: TRBV24-1; j_call: TRBJ2-1; cdr3_aa: CATSDAGTSRYNEQFF; cdr3_nt: TGTGCCACCAGTGACGCCGGGACTAGCAGATACAATGAGCAGTTCTTC
d_call: -; cdr3_length: 21; v_call: TRBV21-1; j_call: TRBJ2-7; cdr3_aa: CASSKPPTGTGHRGDPYEQYF; cdr3_nt: TGTGCCAGCAGCAAACCCCCGACCGGGACAGGCCACCGTGGGGATCCCTACGAGCAGTACTTC
d_call: TRBD1; cdr3_length: 13; v_call: TRBV19; j_call: TRBJ1-1; cdr3_aa: CASSPTGTGTTFF; cdr3_nt: TGTGCCAGTAGTCCGACCGGGACAGGGACCACCTTCTTT
d_call: TRBD2; cdr3_length: 16; v_call: TRBV3-1/TRBV3-2; j_call: TRBJ2-5; cdr3_aa: CASSPFSGVYQETQYF; cdr3_nt: TGTGCCAGCAGCCCCTTTAGCGGGGTGTACCAAGAGACCCAGTACTTC
d_call: -; cdr3_length: 13; v_call: TRBV12-3/TRBV12-4; j_call: TRBJ1-4; cdr3_aa: CASSLGSHEKLFF; cdr3_nt: TGTGCCAGCAGTTTGGGCTCGCATGAAAAACTGTTTTTT
d_call: TRBD2; cdr3_length: 15; v_call: TRBV27; j_call: TRBJ2-3; cdr3_aa: CASSWGTSGTDTQYF; cdr3_nt: TGTGCCAGCAGTTGGGGGACTAGCGGCACAGATACGCAGTATTTT
d_call: TRBD1; cdr3_length: 13; v_call: TRBV19; j_call: TRBJ2-7; cdr3_aa: CASSRTGMYEQYF; cdr3_nt: TGTGCCAGTAGTCGGACAGGGATGTACGAGCAGTACTTC
d_call: -; cdr3_length: 14; v_call: TRBV27; j_call: TRBJ1-1; cdr3_aa: CASSWTSGNTEAFF; cdr3_nt: TGTGCCAGCAGTTGGACCTCGGGAAACACTGAAGCTTTCTTT
d_call: TRBD2; cdr3_length: 14; v_call: TRBV7-9; j_call: TRBJ2-7; cdr3_aa: CASSPRGGSYEQYF; cdr3_nt: TGTGCCAGCAGCCCCCGGGGGGGGTCCTACGAGCAGTACTTC
d_call: TRBD2; cdr3_length: 16; v_call: TRBV5-4; j_call: TRBJ2-1; cdr3_aa: CASRAGLADSDGEQFF; cdr3_nt: TGTGCCAGCAGAGCCGGACTAGCAGACTCCGACGGTGAGCAGTTCTTC